This TCR beta chain originates from a study of STAT5B mutations in CD4+ large granular lymphocyte leukemia. The CDR3 consists of 14 residues. Germline V gives CDR1 SGHAT, CDR2 FQDESV (reference sequence). Losses at the gene ends were 4 bases for V and 3 bases for J; bases not matched to a gene: 3. Clones were read by immunoSEQ multiplex PCR, and TCRdb kept only the in-frame ones, dropping some. The sample lists more than 25,000 clones, 78% occurring once. This TCR derives from a human donor in good health. The material sequenced was CD4+ T cells from blood buffy coats. The J gene is TRBJ1-1, the V gene TRBV11-1, with 9 bases identical to TRBD1. CDR3 amino acids: CASSYRGQDTEAFF. The CDR3 DNA follows: TGTGCCAGCAGCTACAGGGGGCAGGACACTGAAGCTTTCTTT.